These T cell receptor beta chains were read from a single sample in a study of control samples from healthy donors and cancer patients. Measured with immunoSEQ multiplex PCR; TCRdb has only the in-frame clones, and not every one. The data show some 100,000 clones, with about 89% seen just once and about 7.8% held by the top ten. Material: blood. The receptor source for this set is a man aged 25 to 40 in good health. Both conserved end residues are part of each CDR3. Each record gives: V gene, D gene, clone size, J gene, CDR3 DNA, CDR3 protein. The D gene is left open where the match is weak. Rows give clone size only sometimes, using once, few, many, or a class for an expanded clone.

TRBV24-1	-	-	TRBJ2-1	TGTGCCACCAGTGATTTAGAGCAGCAGTTCTTC	CATSDLEQQFF
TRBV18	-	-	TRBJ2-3	TGTGCCAGCACGCTACCAGGAGGCTTTGGGACAGATACGCAGTATTTT	CASTLPGGFGTDTQYF
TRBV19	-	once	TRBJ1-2	TGTGCCAGTAGTCCGTTTGACAGTCCTAACTATGGCTACACCTTC	CASSPFDSPNYGYTF
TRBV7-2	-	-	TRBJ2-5	TGTGCCAGCAGCTTAGACAGGGCGGTGAGGGAGACCCAGTACTTC	CASSLDRAVRETQYF
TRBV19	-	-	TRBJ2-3	TGTGCCAGTAGTGGGCCTCCCGCAGATACGCAGTATTTT	CASSGPPADTQYF
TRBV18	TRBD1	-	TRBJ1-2	TGTGCCAGCTCACCAAGCTTGGACAGGGGGGCGGATGGCTACACCTTC	CASSPSLDRGADGYTF
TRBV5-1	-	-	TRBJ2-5	TGCGCCAGCAGCTTGGCCTCACTCTCCGGGGAGACCCAGTACTTC	CASSLASLSGETQYF
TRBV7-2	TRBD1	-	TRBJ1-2	TGTGCCAGCAGCTTAGGTTGGGCCAGGGGGGAGGAGCATGGCTACACCTTC	CASSLGWARGEEHGYTF
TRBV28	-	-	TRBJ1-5	TGTGCCGGGGGTCAGCCCCAGCATTTT	CAGGQPQHF
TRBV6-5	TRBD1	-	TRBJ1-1	TGTGCCAGCAGAGAGACGCAGGGGGAGCACACTGAAGCTTTCTTT	CASRETQGEHTEAFF
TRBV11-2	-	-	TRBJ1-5	TGTGCCAGCAGCTTAGAGGCAAGGGGTCAGCCCCAGCATTTT	CASSLEARGQPQHF
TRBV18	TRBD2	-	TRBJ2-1	TGTGCCAGCTACGGCGGCGGGAGGGCGATTGAGCAGTTCTTC	CASYGGGRAIEQFF
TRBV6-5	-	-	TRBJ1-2	TGTGCCAGCAGTTACTCTGCAGACTCTGGCTACACCTTC	CASSYSADSGYTF
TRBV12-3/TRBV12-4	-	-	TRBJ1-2	TGTGCCAGCAGCTTTAGGGCGGATGGCTACACCTTC	CASSFRADGYTF
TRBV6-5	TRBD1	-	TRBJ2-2	TGTGTCAGCAGTTACTCAGGGGGCACCGGGGAGCTGTTTTTT	CVSSYSGGTGELFF
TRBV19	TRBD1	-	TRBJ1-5	TGTGCCAGTAGTAGAAAAACAGGGGAGCAGCCCCAGCATTTT	CASSRKTGEQPQHF
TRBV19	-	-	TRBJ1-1	TGTGCCAGTAGTAATGGGCAGACATACACTGAAGCTTTCTTT	CASSNGQTYTEAFF
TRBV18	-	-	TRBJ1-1	TGTGCCAGCTCATGGATGAACACTGAAGCTTTCTTT	CASSWMNTEAFF
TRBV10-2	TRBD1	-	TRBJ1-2	TGCGCCACCCTCAGGGGGCTGGGCTATGGCTACACCTTC	CATLRGLGYGYTF
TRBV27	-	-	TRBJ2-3	TGTGCCAGCAGTTTGACCGCTCGCTACACAGATACGCAGTATTTT	CASSLTARYTDTQYF
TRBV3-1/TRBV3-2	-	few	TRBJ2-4	TGTGCCAGCAGCTCGCAGGGTATTGTGGACATTCAGTACTTC	CASSSQGIVDIQYF
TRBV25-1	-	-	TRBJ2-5	TGTGCCAGCAGTGTTCGGGGCAAGGGGGAGACCCAGTACTTC	CASSVRGKGETQYF
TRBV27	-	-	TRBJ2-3	TGTGCCAGCAGTCGGGGTTTTCCAGTGGGGCAGTATTTT	CASSRGFPVGQYF
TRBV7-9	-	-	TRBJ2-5	TGTGCCAGCAGCTTAGTCGGCACCCAAGAGACCCAGTACTTC	CASSLVGTQETQYF
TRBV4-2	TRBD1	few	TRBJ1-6	TGTGCCAGCAGCCAGAGCGGACAGGGAGCCGGACCCCTCCACTTT	CASSQSGQGAGPLHF
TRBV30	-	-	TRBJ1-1	TGTGCCTGGAGTGTGGGGAACACTGAAGCTTTCTTT	CAWSVGNTEAFF
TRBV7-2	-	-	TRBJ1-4	TGTGCCAGCAGCTTCAGGGCCGTACGGGGTGAAAAACTGTTTTTT	CASSFRAVRGEKLFF
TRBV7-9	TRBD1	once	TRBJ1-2	TGTGCCAGCAGCCCCCCGGGACAGGGGGGCTATGGCTACACCTTC	CASSPPGQGGYGYTF
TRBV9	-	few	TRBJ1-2	TGTGCCAGCGCAGCTAACTATGGCTACACCTTC	CASAANYGYTF
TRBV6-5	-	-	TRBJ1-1	TGTGCCAGCAGTACGCAGAGGAACACTGAAGCTTTCTTT	CASSTQRNTEAFF
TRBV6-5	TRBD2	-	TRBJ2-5	TGTGCCTCTGGACTAGCGGGGGCGGCCCAAGAGACCCAGTACTTC	CASGLAGAAQETQYF
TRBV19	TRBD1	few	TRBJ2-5	TGTGCCAGTAGTAGAGGGACAGGGGGCCGGGAGACCCAGTACTTC	CASSRGTGGRETQYF
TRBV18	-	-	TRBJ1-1	TGTGCCAGCTCACCGTTGAGCAAATTCTCTGAAGCTTTCTTT	CASSPLSKFSEAFF
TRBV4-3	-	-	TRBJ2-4	TGCGCCAGCAGCCCCACGGGAGACAGCAAAAACATTCAGTACTTC	CASSPTGDSKNIQYF
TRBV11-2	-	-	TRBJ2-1	TGTGCCAGCAGCTTAGATTTCTTCGATGAGCAGTTCTTC	CASSLDFFDEQFF
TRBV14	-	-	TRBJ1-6	TGTGCCAGCAGCCAGACAGCTTCTATGAATTCACCCCTCCACTTT	CASSQTASMNSPLHF
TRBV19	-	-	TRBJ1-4	TGTGCCAGTAGTATCCGTAATGAAAAACTGTTTTTT	CASSIRNEKLFF
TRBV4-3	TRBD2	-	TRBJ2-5	TGCGCCAGCAGCCAAGATTCCCTCCGGACTAGCGGGAGGGCCATCCAAGAGACCCAGTACTTC	CASSQDSLRTSGRAIQETQYF